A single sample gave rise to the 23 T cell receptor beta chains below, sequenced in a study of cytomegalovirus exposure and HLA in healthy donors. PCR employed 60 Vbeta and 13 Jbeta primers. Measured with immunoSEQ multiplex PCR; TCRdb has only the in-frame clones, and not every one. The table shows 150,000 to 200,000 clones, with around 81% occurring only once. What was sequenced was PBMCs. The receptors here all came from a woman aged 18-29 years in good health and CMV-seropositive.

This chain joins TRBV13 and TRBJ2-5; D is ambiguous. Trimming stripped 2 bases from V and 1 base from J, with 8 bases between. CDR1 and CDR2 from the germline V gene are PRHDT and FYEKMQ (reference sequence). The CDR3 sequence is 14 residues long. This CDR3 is CASSLSTAQETQYF. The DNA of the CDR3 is TGTGCCAGCAGCTTAAGTACAGCCCAAGAGACCCAGTACTTC. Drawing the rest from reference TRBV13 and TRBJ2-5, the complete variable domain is AAGVIQSPRHLIKEKRETATLKCYPIPRHDTVYWYQQGPGQDPQFLISFYEKMQSDKGSIPDRFSAQQFSDYHSELNMSSLELGDSALYFCASSLSTAQETQYFGPGTRLLVL.

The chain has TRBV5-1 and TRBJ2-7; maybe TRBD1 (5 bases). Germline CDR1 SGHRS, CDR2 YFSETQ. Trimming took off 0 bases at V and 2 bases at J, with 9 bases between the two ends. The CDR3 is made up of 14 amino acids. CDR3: CASSLDPGTYEQYF. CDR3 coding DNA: TGCGCCAGCAGCTTGGACCCAGGGACCTACGAGCAGTACTTC.

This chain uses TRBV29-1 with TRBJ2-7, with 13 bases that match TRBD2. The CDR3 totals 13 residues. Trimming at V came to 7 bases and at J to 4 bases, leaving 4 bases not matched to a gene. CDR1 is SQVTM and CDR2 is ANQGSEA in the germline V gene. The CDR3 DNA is TGCAGCGGCCGACTAGCGGGGGGTTACGAGCAGTACTTC. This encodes CSGRLAGGYEQYF.

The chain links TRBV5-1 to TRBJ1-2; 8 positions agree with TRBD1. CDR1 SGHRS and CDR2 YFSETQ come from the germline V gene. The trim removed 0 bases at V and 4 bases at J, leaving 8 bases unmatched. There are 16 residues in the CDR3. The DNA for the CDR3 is TGCGCCAGCAGCTTGGGCGACAGGGGAGCCCCCTATGGCTACACCTTC. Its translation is CASSLGDRGAPYGYTF.

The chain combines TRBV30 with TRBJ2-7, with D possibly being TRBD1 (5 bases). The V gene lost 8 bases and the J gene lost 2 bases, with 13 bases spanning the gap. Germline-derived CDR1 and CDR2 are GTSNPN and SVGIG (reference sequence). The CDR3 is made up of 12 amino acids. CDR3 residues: CALEGAAYEQYF. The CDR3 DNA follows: TGTGCCCTTGAAGGGGCCGCCTACGAGCAGTACTTC. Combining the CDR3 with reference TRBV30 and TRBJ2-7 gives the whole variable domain SQTIHQWPATLVQPVGSPLSLECTVEGTSNPNLYWYRQAAGRGLQLLFYSVGIGQISSEVPQNLSASRPQDRQFILSSKKLLLSDSGFYLCALEGAAYEQYFGPGTRLTVT.

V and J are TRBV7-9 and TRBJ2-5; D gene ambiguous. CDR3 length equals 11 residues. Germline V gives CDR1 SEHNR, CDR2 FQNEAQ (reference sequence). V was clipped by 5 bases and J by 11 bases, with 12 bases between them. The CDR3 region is CASSQASDQYF. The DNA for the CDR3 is TGTGCCAGCAGCCAAGCGTCGGATCAGTACTTC. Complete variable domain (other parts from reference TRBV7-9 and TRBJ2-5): DTGVSQNPRHKITKRGQNVTFRCDPISEHNRLYWYRQTLGQGPEFLTYFQNEAQLEKSRLLSDRFSAERPKGSFSTLEIQRTEQGDSAMYLCASSQASDQYFGPGTRLLVL.

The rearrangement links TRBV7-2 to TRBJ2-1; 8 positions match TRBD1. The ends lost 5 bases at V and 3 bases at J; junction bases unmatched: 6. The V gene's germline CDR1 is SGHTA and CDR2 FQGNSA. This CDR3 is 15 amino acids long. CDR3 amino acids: CASSPGGGFYNEQFF. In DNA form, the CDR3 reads TGTGCCAGCAGCCCAGGGGGCGGGTTCTACAATGAGCAGTTCTTC.

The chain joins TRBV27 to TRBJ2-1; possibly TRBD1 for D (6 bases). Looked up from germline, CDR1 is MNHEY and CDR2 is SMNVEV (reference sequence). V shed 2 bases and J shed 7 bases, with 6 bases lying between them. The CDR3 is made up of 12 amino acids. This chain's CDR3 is CASSLQGNEQFF. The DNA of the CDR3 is TGTGCCAGCAGTTTACAGGGGAATGAGCAGTTCTTC.

CDR3 in DNA: TGTGCCAGCAGCATGGGACCGGGACAGGGTTACGAGCAGTACTTC. It yields the protein CASSMGPGQGYEQYF. This sequence joins TRBV21-1 and TRBJ2-7; TRBD1, as called in the table, went unchecked against the DNA. TRBV21-1 is noted as a pseudogene. CDR3 length: 15 residues.

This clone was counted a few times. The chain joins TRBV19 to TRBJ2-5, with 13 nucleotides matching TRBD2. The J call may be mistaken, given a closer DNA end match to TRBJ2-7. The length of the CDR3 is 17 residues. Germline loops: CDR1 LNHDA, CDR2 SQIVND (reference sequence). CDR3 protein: CASSPQMGLAGSYEQYF. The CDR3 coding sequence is TGTGCCAGTAGTCCCCAAATGGGACTAGCGGGGTCCTACGAGCAGTACTTC.

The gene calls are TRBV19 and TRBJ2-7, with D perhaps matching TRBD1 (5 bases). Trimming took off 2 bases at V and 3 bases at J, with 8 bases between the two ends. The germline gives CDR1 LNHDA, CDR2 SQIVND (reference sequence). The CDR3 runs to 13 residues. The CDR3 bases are TGTGCCAGTAGTATACAGGGTGGCTACGAGCAGTACGTC. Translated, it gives CASSIQGGYEQYV.

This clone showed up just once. The CDR3 region is CAWSVGLNGYTF. The CDR3 DNA reads as TGTGCCTGGAGTGTGGGACTGAATGGCTACACCTTC. The chain uses TRBV30 and TRBJ1-2; TRBD1 is a possible D gene (5 bases). CDR1 and CDR2 from the germline V gene are GTSNPN and SVGIG (reference sequence). V was shortened by 0 bases and J by 6 bases, with 8 bases between the two germline ends. This CDR3 region has 12 residues. The variable domain in full, completed from reference TRBV30 and TRBJ1-2, reads SQTIHQWPATLVQPVGSPLSLECTVEGTSNPNLYWYRQAAGRGLQLLFYSVGIGQISSEVPQNLSASRPQDRQFILSSKKLLLSDSGFYLCAWSVGLNGYTFGSGTRLTVV.

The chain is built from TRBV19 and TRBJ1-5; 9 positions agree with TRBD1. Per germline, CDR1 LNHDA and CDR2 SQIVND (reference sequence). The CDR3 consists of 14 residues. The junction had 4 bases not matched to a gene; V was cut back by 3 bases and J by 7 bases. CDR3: CASSITGGRQPQHF. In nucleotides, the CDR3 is TGTGCCAGTAGTATCACAGGGGGCCGCCAGCCCCAGCATTTT.

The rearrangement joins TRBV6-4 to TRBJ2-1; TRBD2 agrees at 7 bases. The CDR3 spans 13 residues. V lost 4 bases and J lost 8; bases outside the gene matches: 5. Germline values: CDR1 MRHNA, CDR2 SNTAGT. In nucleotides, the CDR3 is TGTGCCAGCAGTGGGACTAGTGGCGATGAGCAGTTCTTC. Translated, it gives CASSGTSGDEQFF.

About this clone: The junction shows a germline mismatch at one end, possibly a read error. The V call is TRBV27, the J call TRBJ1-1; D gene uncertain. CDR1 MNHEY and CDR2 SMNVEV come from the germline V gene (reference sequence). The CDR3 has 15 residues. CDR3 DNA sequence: TGCGCCGCCAGAGGGCTCCATTCGATGAACACTGAAGCTTTCTTT. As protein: CAARGLHSMNTEAFF.

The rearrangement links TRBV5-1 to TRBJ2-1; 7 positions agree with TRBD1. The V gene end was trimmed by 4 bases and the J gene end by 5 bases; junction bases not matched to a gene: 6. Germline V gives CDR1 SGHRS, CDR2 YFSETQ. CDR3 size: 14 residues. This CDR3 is CASSPGQVDNEQFF. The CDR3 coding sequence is TGCGCCAGCAGCCCAGGACAGGTTGACAATGAGCAGTTCTTC. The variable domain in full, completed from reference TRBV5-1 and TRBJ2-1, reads KAGVTQTPRYLIKTRGQQVTLSCSPISGHRSVSWYQQTPGQGLQFLFEYFSETQRNKGNFPGRFSGRQFSNSRSEMNVSTLELGDSALYLCASSPGQVDNEQFFGPGTRLTVL.

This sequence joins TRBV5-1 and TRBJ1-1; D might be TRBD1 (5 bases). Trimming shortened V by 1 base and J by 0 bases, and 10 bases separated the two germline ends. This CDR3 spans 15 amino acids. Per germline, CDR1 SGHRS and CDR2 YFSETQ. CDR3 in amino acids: CASSLSGTLNTEAFF. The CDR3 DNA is TGCGCCAGCAGCTTGTCGGGGACTTTGAACACTGAAGCTTTCTTT.

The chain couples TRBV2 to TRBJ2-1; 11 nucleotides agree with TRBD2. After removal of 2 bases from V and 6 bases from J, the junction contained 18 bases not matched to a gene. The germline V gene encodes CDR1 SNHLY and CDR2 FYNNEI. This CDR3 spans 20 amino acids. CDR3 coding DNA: TGTGCCAGCAGTGAATCATACCTCACACCGATAGCGGGGGGGGGCAATGAGCAGTTCTTC. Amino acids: CASSESYLTPIAGGGNEQFF.

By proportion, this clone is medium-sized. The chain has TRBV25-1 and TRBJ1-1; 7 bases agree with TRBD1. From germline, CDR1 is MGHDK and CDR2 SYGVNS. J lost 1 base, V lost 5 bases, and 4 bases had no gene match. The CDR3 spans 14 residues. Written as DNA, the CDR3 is TGTGCCAGCAGTCCTCGGGACAGGAACACTGAAGCTTTCTTT. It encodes CASSPRDRNTEAFF.

The chain's CDR3 is CASSISAGEGAFAKNIQYF. CDR3 coding DNA: TGTGCCAGCAGCATCTCCGCTGGAGAGGGGGCTTTCGCCAAAAACATTCAGTACTTC. V and J are TRBV11-2 and TRBJ2-4; 7 bases line up with TRBD1. The CDR3 consists of 19 residues. The J segment lost 1 base and the V segment lost 5 bases, leaving 17 bases of the junction unmatched. Per germline, CDR1 SGHAT and CDR2 FQNNGV.

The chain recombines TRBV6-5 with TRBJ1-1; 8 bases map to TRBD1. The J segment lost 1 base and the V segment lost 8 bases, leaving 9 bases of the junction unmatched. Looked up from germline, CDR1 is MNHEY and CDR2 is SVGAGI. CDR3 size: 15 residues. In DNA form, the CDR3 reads TGTGCCAGCGGACAGGGACAATACTCGAACACTGAAGCTTTCTTT. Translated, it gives CASGQGQYSNTEAFF.

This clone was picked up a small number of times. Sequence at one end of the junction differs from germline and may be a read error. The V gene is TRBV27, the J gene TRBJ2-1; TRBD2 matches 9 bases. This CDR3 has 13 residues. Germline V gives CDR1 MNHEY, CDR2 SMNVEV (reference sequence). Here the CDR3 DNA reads TGTGCCAGCAGTGTATCTAGCGGGGTCAAACAGTTCTTC. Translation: CASSVSSGVKQFF.

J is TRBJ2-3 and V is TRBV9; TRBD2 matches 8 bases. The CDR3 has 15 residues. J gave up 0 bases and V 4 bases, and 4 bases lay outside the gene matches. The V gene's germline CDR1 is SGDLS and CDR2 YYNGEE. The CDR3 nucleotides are TGTGCCAGCAGCCCGGGACTAGTTAGCACAGATACGCAGTATTTT. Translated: CASSPGLVSTDTQYF.